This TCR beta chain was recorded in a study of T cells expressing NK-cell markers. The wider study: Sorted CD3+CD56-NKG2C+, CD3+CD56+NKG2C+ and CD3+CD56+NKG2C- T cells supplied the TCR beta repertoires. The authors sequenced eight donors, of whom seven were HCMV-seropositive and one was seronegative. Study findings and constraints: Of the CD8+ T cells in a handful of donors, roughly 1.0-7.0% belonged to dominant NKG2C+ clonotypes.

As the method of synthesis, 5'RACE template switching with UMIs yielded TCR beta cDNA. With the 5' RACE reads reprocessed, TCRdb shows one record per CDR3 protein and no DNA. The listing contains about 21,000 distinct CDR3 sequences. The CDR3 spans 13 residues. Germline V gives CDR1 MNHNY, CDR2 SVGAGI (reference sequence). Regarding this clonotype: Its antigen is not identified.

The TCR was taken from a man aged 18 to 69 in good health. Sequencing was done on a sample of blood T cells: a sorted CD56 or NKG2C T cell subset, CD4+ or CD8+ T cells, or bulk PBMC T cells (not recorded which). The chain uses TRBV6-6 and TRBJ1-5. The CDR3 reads CASSLGGDQPQHF.